The 5 T cell receptor beta chains given below trace back to one sample, sequenced in a study of T cell repertoires in cytomegalovirus infection. Antigens for these TCRs are unknown. In TCRdb, the reads were re-called with MiXCR into one record per CDR3 protein. The sample carries approximately 990,000 distinct CDR3 sequences, approximately 33% recorded once. This material consisted of cultured CD8+ T cells from PBMCs, taken from culture after CMV antigen stimulation. Receptor source: a human donor in good health (CMV status not recorded). Some clones in this sample may be carry-over from other donors' samples.

This chain joins TRBV9 and TRBJ1-3; D gene unclear. V gave up 7 bases and J gave up 13 bases, with 18 bases separating them. CDR1 and CDR2 from the germline V gene are SGDLS and YYNGEE. The CDR3 has 12 amino acids. CDR3 amino acids: CASGGQNSKIYF. DNA of the CDR3: TGTGCCAGCGGAGGTCAGAATTCGAAGATATATTTT.

This clonotype was seen only once. The CDR3 DNA is TGTGCCAGCAGTGAAGGTCAGGGACAGCTCAACTCCTACGAGCAGTACGTC. It specifies CASSEGQGQLNSYEQYV. The chain employs TRBV6-1 and TRBJ2-7; TRBD1 matches 7 bases. Per the germline V gene, CDR1 is MNHNS and CDR2 is SASEGT. CDR3 size: 17 residues. Trimming at V came to 1 base and at J to 0 bases, leaving 9 bases not matched to a gene.

The chain joins TRBV20-1 to TRBJ2-7; 12 bases line up with TRBD2. The germline V gene encodes CDR1 DFQATT and CDR2 SNEGSKA (reference sequence). The CDR3 spans 15 residues. J was trimmed by 4 bases and V by 5 bases; bases with no gene match: 9. CDR3 region: CSAFSRTSGEYEQYF. The CDR3 bases are TGCAGTGCTTTCTCTCGGACTAGCGGGGAGTACGAGCAGTACTTC.

The gene calls are TRBV10-3 and TRBJ2-3; D possibly uses TRBD1 or TRBD2 (6 bases each). The CDR3 totals 16 residues. The germline V gene has CDR1 ENHRY and CDR2 SYGVKD. The V and J ends lost 2 bases and 0 bases respectively, with 12 bases between them. The CDR3 is CAISERGEDSTDTQYF. CDR3 nucleotide sequence: TGTGCCATCAGTGAGAGGGGGGAAGATAGCACAGATACGCAGTATTTT.

This chain uses TRBV20-1 with TRBJ1-1; D unclear. The V gene's germline CDR1 is DFQATT and CDR2 SNEGSKA (reference sequence). The CDR3 has 12 amino acids. V gave up 4 bases and J gave up 6 bases, with 12 bases separating them. CDR3 amino acids: CSAKRELPEAFF. The CDR3 bases are TGCAGTGCTAAAAGGGAGTTGCCTGAAGCTTTCTTT.